The TCR beta chain described here comes from a study of blood T cell repertoires in COVID-19. TCRdb's copy holds only in-frame clones and misses some; the assay was immunoSEQ multiplex PCR. This sample has 200,000 to 300,000 clones, with 84% found just once. Sequencing was performed on peripheral blood. The source is a man aged 55 to 70 with acute or convalescent COVID-19.

CDR3 in amino acids: CASSQQQVGKAFF. CDR3 nucleotides: TGTGCCAGCAGCCAACAACAGGTGGGGAAAGCTTTCTTT. The chain has TRBV3-1 (or the pseudogene TRBV3-2) and TRBJ1-1; possible D gene TRBD1, 5 bases. Germline-derived CDR1 and CDR2 are LGHDT and YNNKEL (reference sequence). Trimming cost V 2 bases and J 9 bases, with 13 bases left between them. The CDR3 has 13 residues.